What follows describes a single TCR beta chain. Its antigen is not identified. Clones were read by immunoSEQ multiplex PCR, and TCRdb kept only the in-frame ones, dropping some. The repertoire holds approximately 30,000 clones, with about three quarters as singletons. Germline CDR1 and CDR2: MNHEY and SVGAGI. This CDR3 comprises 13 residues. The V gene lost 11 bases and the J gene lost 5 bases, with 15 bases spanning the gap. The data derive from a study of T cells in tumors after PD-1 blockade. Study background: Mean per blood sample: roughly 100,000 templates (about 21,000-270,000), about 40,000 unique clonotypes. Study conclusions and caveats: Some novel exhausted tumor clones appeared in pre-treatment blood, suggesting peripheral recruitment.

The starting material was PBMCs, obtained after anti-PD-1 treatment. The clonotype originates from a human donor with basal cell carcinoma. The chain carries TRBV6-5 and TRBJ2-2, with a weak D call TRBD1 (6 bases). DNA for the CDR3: TGTGCCCATGGAGAGGGGGTTACCGGGGAGCTGTTTTTT. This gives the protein CAHGEGVTGELFF.